These T cell receptor beta chains were read from a single sample in a study of cytomegalovirus exposure and HLA in healthy donors. Sequenced by immunoSEQ multiplex PCR; TCRdb stores in-frame clones only, minus some. The data contain more than 95,000 clones, around 75% of them seen just once; the ten biggest clones take up 6.9%. The sequenced sample was PBMCs. Receptors originate from a young man in good health and CMV-seropositive. The conserved cysteine and the conserved F or W are not part of the CDR3 here. A D gene is named only where the DNA matches it firmly.

TRBV7-2 | TRBD2 | ASSPKGLATMY
TRBV5-4 | TRBD1 | ASSQAGGTEAF
TRBV15 | - | ATSRGGRTANTEAF
TRBV5-6 | - | ASSLEGDYEQY
TRBV19 | - | ASSMDRGAGYGYT
TRBV7-8 | TRBD1 | ASSPRRGQGPQH
TRBV5-1 | TRBD1 | ASSPGQGAINEQF
TRBV27 | TRBD1 | ASSFTQGGYGYT
TRBV30 | - | AWTSDRLPPQY
TRBV2 | - | ASSQQGRASKNIQY
TRBV10-3 | TRBD1 | AISDGTGDTEAF
TRBV2 | - | ASIISPEGTHGYT
TRBV2 | TRBD1 | ASTGQVSSYNEQF
TRBV4-3 | - | ASSQDVTGLNTEAF
TRBV4-1 | - | ASSQDIGGGLYNEQF
TRBV4-1 | - | ASSQEGGAISYNEQF
TRBV6-5 | - | ASGYEKGAYYGYT
TRBV19 | - | ASSIDNRGEKLF
TRBV7-8 | TRBD2 | ASRLSSGGGTQY
TRBV5-1 | - | ASSPGGGNTGELF
TRBV27 | TRBD2 | ASTPESTLNGLAGGRSSYEQY
TRBV10-3 | - | AITAGANTGELF
TRBV6-1 | - | ASSEGSPRGYT
TRBV5-6 | - | ASSGRATYGYT
TRBV6-1 | - | ALGQGSMNTEAF
TRBV2 | - | ASSATGTQETQY
TRBV5-4 | TRBD1 | ASSFDRGTDTQY